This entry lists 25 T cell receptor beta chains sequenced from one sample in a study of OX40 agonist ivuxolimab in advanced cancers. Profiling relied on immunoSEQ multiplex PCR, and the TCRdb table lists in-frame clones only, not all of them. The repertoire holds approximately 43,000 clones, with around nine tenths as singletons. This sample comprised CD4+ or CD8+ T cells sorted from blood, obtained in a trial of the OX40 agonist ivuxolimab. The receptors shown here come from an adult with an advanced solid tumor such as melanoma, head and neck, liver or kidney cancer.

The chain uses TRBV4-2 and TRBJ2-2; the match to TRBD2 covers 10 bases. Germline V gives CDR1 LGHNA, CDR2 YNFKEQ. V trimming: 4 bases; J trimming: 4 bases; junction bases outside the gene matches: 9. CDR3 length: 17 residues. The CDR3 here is CASSPAAGGLLTGELFF. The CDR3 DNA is TGTGCCAGCAGCCCTGCAGCGGGGGGGCTTCTCACCGGGGAGCTGTTTTTT.

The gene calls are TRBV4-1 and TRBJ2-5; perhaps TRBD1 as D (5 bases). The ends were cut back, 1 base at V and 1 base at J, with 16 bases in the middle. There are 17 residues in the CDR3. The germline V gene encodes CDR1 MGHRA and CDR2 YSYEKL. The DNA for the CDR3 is TGCGCCAGCAGCCAAGGAAGTCTGGGGCACTCCCAAGAGACCCAGTACTTC. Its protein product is CASSQGSLGHSQETQYF.

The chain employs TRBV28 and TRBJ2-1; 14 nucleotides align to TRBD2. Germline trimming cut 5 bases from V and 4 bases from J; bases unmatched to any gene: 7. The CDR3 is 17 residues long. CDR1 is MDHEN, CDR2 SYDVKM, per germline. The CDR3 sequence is CASSPPGLAGGYNEQFF. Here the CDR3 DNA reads TGTGCCAGCAGTCCACCCGGACTAGCGGGGGGTTACAATGAGCAGTTCTTC.

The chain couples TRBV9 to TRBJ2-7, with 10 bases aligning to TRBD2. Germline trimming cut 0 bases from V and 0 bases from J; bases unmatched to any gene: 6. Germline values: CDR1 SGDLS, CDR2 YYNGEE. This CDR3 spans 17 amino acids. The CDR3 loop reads CASSVGSSGGHSYEQYF. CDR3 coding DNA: TGTGCCAGCAGCGTAGGGTCTAGCGGGGGACACTCCTACGAGCAGTACTTC.

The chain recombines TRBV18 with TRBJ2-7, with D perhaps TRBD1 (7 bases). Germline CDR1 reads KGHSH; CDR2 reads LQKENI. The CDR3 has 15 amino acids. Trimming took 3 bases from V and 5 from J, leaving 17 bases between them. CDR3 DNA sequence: TGTGCCAGCTCACCTCGACAGGGAGGCGCCCACGAGCAGTACTTC. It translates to CASSPRQGGAHEQYF. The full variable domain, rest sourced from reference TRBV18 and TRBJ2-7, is NAGVMQNPRHLVRRRGQEARLRCSPMKGHSHVYWYRQLPEEGLKFMVYLQKENIIDESGMPKERFSAEFPKEGPSILRIQQVVRGDSAAYFCASSPRQGGAHEQYFGPGTRLTVT.

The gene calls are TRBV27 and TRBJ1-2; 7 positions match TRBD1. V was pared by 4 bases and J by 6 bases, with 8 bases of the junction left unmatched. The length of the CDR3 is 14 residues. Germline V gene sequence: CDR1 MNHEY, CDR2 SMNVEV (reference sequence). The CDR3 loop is CASSSSEGADGYTF. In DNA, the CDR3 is TGTGCCAGCAGTTCGTCCGAGGGGGCAGATGGCTACACCTTC.

Written as DNA, the CDR3 is TGTGCCAGCAGCTTGTTCGGATCCCCTCCATACGAGCAGTACTTC. Amino acids: CASSLFGSPPYEQYF. The chain is built from TRBV5-4 and TRBJ2-7, with D unclear. The CDR3 sequence is 15 residues long. The V gene lost 1 base and the J gene lost 4 bases, with 15 bases spanning the gap. Per the germline V gene, CDR1 is SGHNT and CDR2 is YYREEE (reference sequence).

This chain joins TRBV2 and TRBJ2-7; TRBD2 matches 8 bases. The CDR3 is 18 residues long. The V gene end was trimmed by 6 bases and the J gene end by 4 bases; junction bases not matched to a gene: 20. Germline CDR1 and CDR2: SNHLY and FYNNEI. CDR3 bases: TGTGCCAGCAGCGACCGGGAGGGGTTCCTATTCCCATATTACGAGCAGTACTTC. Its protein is CASSDREGFLFPYYEQYF.

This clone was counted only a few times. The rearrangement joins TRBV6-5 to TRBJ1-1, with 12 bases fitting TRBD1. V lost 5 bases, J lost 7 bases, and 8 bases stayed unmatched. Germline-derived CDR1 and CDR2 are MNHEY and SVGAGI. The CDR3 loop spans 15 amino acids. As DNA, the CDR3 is TGTGCCAGCAGTACCCGGGACAGGGGGCGCATTGAAGCTTTCTTT. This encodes CASSTRDRGRIEAFF.

In DNA form, the CDR3 reads TGTGCCAGCACCAATCTAAGACAGGGGCCAAGCTCTGGAAACACCATATATTTT. Translation: CASTNLRQGPSSGNTIYF. The chain combines TRBV5-4 with TRBJ1-3, with TRBD1 matching 8 bases. CDR1 SGHNT and CDR2 YYREEE come from the germline V gene (reference sequence). The CDR3 has 18 residues. Trimming cost V 6 bases and J 0 bases; bases outside gene matches: 14.

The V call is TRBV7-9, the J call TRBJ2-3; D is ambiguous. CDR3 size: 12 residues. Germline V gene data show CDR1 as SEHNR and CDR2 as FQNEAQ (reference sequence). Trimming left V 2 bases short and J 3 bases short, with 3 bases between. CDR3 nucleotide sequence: TGTGCCAGCAGCTTAAGAACAGATACGCAGTATTTT. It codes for CASSLRTDTQYF.

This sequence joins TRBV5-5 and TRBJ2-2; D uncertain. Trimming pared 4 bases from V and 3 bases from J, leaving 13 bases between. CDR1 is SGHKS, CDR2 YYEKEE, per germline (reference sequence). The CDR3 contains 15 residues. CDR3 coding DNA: TGTGCCAGCAGCGCGAGTCCACGGGACACCGGGGAGCTGTTTTTT. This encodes CASSASPRDTGELFF.

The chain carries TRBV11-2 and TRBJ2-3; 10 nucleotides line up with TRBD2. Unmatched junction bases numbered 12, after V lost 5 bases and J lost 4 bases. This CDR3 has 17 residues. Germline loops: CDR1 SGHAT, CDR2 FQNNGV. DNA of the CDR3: TGTGCCAGCAGCCCGGGTGGGTCTAGCGGGAGTGCAGATACGCAGTATTTT. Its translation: CASSPGGSSGSADTQYF.

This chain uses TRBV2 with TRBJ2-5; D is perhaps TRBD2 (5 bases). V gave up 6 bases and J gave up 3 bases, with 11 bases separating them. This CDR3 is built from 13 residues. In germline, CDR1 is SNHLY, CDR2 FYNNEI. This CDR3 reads CASSLGSKETQYF. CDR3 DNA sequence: TGTGCCAGCAGCTTGGGGAGCAAAGAGACCCAGTACTTC.

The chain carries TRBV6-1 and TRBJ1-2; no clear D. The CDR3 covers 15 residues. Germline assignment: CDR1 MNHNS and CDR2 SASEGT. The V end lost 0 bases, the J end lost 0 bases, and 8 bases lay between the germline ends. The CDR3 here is CASSEAGWANYGYTF. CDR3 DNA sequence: TGTGCCAGCAGTGAAGCAGGTTGGGCTAACTATGGCTACACCTTC.

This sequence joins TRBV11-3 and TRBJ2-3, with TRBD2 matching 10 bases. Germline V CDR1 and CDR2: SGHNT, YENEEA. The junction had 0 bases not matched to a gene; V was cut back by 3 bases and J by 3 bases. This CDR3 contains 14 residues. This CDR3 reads CASSFSGRTDTQYF. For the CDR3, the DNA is TGTGCCAGCAGCTTTAGCGGGAGGACAGATACGCAGTATTTT.

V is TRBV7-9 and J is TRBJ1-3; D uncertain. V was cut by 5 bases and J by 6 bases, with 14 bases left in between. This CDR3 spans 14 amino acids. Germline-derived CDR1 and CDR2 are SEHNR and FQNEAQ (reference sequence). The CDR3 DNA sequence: TGTGCCAGCAGCCCGCAGGCGGCCTTAAACACCATATATTTT. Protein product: CASSPQAALNTIYF.

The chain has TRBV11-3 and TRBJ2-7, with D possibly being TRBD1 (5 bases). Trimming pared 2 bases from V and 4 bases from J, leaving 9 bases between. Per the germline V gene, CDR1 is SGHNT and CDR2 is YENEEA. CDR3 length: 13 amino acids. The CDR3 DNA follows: TGTGCCAGCAGCTTACAGGGCGGATACGAGCAGTACTTC. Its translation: CASSLQGGYEQYF.

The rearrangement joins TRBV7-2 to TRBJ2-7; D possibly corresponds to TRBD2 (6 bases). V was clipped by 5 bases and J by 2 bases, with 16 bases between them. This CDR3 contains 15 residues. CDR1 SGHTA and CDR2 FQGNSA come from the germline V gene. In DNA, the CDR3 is TGTGCCAGCAGCCCTAGCGCGGGAATCACCTACGAGCAGTACTTC. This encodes CASSPSAGITYEQYF.

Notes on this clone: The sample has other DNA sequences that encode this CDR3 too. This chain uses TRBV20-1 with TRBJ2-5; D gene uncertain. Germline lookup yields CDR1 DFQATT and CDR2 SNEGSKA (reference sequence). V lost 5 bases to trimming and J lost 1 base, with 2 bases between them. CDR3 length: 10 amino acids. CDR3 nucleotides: TGCAGTGCTGCCCAAGAGACCCAGTACTTC. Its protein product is CSAAQETQYF.

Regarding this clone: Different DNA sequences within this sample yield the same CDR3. The CDR3 reads CASRRTVNTEAFF. DNA for the CDR3: TGTGCCAGCAGACGGACAGTGAACACTGAAGCTTTCTTT. The chain carries TRBV6-5 and TRBJ1-1; a possible D gene is TRBD1 (6 bases). The CDR3 is made up of 13 amino acids. The germline CDR1 and CDR2 sequences are MNHEY and SVGAGI. Between the trimmed V and J ends, which lost 6 bases and 0 bases, there was a span of 8 bases.

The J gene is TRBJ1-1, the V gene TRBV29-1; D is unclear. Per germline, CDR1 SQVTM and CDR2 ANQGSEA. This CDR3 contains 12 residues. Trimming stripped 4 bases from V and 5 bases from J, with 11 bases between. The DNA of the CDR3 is TGCAGCGTTGCGCGGGAGAGGACTGAAGCTTTCTTT. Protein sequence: CSVARERTEAFF.

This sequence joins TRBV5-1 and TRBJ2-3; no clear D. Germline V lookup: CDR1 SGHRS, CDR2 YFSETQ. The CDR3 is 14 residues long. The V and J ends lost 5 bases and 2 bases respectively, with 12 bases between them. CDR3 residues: CASRYRPDTDTQYF. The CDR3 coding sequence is TGCGCCAGCAGGTATCGACCTGACACAGATACGCAGTATTTT.

For the CDR3, the DNA is TGCAGCGCCGCCCGGACTAGCACAGATACGCAGTATTTT. Translated: CSAARTSTDTQYF. This chain joins TRBV29-1 and TRBJ2-3, with a weak D call TRBD2 (5 bases). Germline assignment: CDR1 SQVTM and CDR2 ANQGSEA. The CDR3 spans 13 residues. V was clipped by 7 bases and J by 0 bases, with 11 bases between them.

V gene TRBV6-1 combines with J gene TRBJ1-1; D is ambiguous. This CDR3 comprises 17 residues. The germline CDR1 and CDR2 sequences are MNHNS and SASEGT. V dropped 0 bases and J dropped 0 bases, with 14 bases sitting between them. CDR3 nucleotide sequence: TGTGCCAGCAGTGAAGCGTATCGTCCGGTTATGAACACTGAAGCTTTCTTT. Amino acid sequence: CASSEAYRPVMNTEAFF.